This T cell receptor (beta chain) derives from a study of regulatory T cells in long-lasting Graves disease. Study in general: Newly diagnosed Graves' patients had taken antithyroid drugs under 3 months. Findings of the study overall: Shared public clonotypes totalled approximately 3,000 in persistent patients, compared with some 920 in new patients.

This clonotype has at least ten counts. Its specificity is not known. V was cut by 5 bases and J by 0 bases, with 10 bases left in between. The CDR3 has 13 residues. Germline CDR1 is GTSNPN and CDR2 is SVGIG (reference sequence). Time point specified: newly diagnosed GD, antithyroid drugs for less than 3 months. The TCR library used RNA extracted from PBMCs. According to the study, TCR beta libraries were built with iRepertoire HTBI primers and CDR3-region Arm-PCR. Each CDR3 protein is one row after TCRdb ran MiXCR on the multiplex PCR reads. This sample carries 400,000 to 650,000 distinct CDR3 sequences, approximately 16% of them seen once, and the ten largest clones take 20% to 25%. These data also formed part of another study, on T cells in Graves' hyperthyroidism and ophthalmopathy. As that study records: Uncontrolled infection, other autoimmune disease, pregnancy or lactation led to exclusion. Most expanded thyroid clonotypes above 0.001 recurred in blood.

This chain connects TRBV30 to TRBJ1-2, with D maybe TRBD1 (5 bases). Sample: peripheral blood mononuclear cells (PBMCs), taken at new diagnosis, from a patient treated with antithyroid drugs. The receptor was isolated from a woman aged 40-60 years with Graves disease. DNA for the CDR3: TGTGCCTGGCAAACGACAGCTAACTATGGCTACACCTTC. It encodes CAWQTTANYGYTF.